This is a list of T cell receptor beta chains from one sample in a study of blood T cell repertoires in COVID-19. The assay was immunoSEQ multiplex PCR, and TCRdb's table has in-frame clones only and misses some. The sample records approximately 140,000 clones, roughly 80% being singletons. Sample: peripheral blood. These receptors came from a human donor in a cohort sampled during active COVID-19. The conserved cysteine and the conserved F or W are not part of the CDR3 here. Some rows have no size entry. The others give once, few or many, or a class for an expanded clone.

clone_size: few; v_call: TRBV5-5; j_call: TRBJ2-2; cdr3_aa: ASSVTGQGDTGELF
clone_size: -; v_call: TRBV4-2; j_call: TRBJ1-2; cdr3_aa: ASSLTGNYGYT
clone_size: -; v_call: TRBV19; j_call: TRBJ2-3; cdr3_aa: ATTERGSGDTQY
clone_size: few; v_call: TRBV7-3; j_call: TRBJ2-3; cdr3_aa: ASSLTAGGPPDTQY
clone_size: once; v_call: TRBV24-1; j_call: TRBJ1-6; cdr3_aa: ATRTGGAYNSPLH
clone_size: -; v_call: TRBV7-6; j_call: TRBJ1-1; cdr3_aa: ASSLTQGSTEAF
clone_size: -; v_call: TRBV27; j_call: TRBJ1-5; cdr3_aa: ASSRRTGRSGNQPQH
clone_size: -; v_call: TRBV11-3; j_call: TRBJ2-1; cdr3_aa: ASSLDLRAYNEQF
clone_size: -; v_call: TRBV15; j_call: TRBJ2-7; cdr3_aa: ATSTTDRASDEQY
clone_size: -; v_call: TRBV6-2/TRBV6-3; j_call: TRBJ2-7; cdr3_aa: ASSYTGPSYEQY
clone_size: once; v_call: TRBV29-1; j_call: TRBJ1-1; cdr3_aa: SGWTGGAGMNTEAF
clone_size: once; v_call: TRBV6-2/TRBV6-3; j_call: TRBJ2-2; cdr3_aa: ASTPGLAGELSRELF
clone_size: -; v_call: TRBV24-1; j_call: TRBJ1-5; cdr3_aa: ATSDPTGVQPQH
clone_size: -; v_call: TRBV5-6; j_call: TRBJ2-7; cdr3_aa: ASSPLGRGDFYEQY
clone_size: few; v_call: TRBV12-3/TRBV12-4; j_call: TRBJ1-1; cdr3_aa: ASSLGGKAF
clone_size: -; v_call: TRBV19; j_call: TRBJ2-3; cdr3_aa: ASSLLAGATDTQY
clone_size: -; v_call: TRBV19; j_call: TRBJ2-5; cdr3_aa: ASSTIDRQETQY
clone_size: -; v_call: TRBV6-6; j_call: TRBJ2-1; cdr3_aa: ASSYPGQGADEQF
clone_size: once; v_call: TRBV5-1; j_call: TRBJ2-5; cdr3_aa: ASSFGTQETQY
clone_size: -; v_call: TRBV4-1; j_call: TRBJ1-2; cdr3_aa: ASSPIGRGLNDHGYT
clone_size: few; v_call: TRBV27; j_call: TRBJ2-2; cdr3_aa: ASRRSGGPTGELF
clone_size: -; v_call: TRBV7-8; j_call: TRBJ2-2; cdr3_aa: ASSSVDRGYAGELF
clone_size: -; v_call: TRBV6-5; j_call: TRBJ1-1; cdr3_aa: ASSFGGGNTEAF
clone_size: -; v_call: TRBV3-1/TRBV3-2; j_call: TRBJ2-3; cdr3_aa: ASSQGQRSTQY
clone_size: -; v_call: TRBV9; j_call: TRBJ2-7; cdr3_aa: ASSRYTSGAYEQY
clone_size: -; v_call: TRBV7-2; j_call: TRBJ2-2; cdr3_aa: ASSLDVGRTGELF
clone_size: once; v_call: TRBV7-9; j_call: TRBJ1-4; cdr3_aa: ASSLRQGTPTNEKLF
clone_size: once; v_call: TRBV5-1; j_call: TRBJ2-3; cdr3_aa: ASSVTSPTDTQY
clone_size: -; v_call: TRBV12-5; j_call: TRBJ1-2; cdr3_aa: ASAQIHNGRFYYGYT
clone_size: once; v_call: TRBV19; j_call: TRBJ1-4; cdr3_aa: ASTPPTGGAEKLF
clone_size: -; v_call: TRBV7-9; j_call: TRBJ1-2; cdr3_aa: ASSSSGGEGYT
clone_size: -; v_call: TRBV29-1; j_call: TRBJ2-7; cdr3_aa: SVTTSGAYEQY
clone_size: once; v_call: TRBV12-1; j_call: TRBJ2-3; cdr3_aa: ASSSQGSGTQY
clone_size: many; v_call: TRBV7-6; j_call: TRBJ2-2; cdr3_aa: ASSLYAGSNTGELF
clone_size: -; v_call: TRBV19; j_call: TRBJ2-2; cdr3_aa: ASSIGHRVLVTGELF
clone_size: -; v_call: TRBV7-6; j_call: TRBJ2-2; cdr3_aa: ASSLARTGWDTGELF
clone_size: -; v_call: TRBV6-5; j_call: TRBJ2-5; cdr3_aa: ASSRPGQGQETQY
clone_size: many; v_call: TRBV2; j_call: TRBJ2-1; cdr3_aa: ASSPTSGGANEQF